This entry lists 16 T cell receptor beta chains sequenced from one sample in a study of T cells after yellow fever vaccination. TCRdb re-analysed the 5' RACE reads in MiXCR, keeping a single row per CDR3 protein. The sample holds 400,000 to 650,000 distinct CDR3 sequences, less than 25% seen once. Source: PBMCs, taken less than 25 days after the first yellow fever vaccination. All receptors come from a man younger than 35 who received the YFV17D yellow fever vaccine.

This clonotype has just a few counts. The chain combines TRBV20-1 with TRBJ2-5, with D possibly matching TRBD2 (6 bases). Germline CDR1 DFQATT, CDR2 SNEGSKA (reference sequence). The CDR3 totals 12 residues. The V and J ends lost 7 bases and 4 bases respectively, with 13 bases between them. This chain's CDR3 is CSGAGSGETQYF. Written as DNA, the CDR3 is TGCAGTGGGGCGGGTAGCGGAGAGACCCAGTACTTC.

The CDR3 DNA reads as TGTGCCAGCAGTGAAGGGTCAGGGCCAACTGAAGCTTTCTTT. This gives the protein CASSEGSGPTEAFF. The chain joins TRBV2 to TRBJ1-1; the D gene is possibly TRBD1 (5 bases). The CDR3 covers 14 residues. The germline V gene has CDR1 SNHLY and CDR2 FYNNEI. The V gene lost 1 base and the J gene lost 5 bases, with 11 bases spanning the gap.

This clonotype was seen only a few times. V and J are TRBV25-1 and TRBJ2-4; D not certain. The CDR3 sequence is 13 residues long. CDR1 and CDR2 from the germline V gene are MGHDK and SYGVNS. V was cut by 7 bases and J by 0 bases, with 7 bases left in between. This chain's CDR3 is CASKTLAKNIQYF. CDR3 DNA: TGTGCCAGCAAGACACTAGCCAAAAACATTCAGTACTTC.

The chain links TRBV12-3 or TRBV12-4 to TRBJ2-2, with 9 bases that match TRBD2. This CDR3 has 14 residues. Germline trimming cut 4 bases from V and 4 bases from J; bases unmatched to any gene: 1. This CDR3 reads CASSWRGGTGELFF. As DNA, the CDR3 is TGTGCCAGCAGTTGGCGGGGGGGCACCGGGGAGCTGTTTTTT.

This clonotype was seen ten or more times. This chain joins TRBV6-2 or TRBV6-3 and TRBJ2-7; D might be TRBD1 (7 bases). Trimming took off 10 bases at V and 1 base at J, with 14 bases between the two ends. The CDR3 loop spans 13 amino acids. In germline, CDR1 is MNHEY, CDR2 SVGEGT. The CDR3 loop reads CATTGTPSYEQYF. In nucleotides, the CDR3 is TGTGCCACGACAGGGACTCCATCCTACGAGCAGTACTTC.

The CDR3 sequence is CASSRTGGRYGYTF. The DNA of the CDR3 is TGTGCCAGCAGCAGGACAGGGGGGAGGTATGGCTACACCTTC. The V call is TRBV5-4, the J call TRBJ1-2, with 10 bases matching TRBD1. This CDR3 has 14 residues. CDR1 and CDR2 from the germline V gene are SGHNT and YYREEE (reference sequence). V dropped 4 bases and J dropped 5; count of bases not matched to a gene: 5.

The chain is built from TRBV30 and TRBJ2-7; 11 nucleotides align to TRBD1. The trim removed 1 base at V and 7 bases at J, leaving 6 bases unmatched. This CDR3 spans 14 amino acids. Per germline, CDR1 GTSNPN and CDR2 SVGIG (reference sequence). For the CDR3, the DNA is TGTGCCTGGAGTGCCGGGACAGGGGGAGGGGAGCAGTACTTC. As protein: CAWSAGTGGGEQYF.

V usage is TRBV20-1 and J usage is TRBJ1-2; D gene uncertain. The length of the CDR3 is 13 residues. Germline V lookup: CDR1 DFQATT, CDR2 SNEGSKA (reference sequence). Trimming took 5 bases from V and 8 from J, leaving 18 bases between them. CDR3 amino acids: CSAYGEVRGGYTF. The CDR3 coding sequence is TGCAGTGCTTACGGGGAAGTAAGAGGGGGCTACACCTTC.

This clonotype was detected a few times. This chain connects TRBV12-5 to TRBJ2-1, with 11 bases identical to TRBD1. This CDR3 comprises 14 residues. From germline, CDR1 is LGHNT and CDR2 FRNRAP. V was clipped by 4 bases and J by 9 bases; unmatched bases: 5. This chain's CDR3 is CASGSGTGGGEQFF. The DNA of the CDR3 is TGTGCTAGTGGTTCCGGGACAGGGGGGGGTGAGCAGTTCTTC.

DNA of the CDR3: TGCGCCAGCAGCCAAGAGATGGGCTTCGGTGGCTACACCTTC. This codes for CASSQEMGFGGYTF. The rearrangement joins TRBV4-3 to TRBJ1-2; D gene unclear. This CDR3 is 14 amino acids long. CDR1 LGHNA and CDR2 YSLEER come from the germline V gene. The ends were cut back, 0 bases at V and 7 bases at J, with 12 bases in the middle.

V and J are TRBV10-3 and TRBJ2-5; 11 bases map to TRBD2. The CDR3 is 16 amino acids. Germline-derived CDR1 and CDR2 are ENHRY and SYGVKD. J lost 2 bases, V lost 6 bases, and 8 bases had no gene match. The CDR3 DNA is TGTGCCATCAGCCTACCCGCTAGCGGGGGGCAAGAGACCCAGTACTTC. This encodes CAISLPASGGQETQYF.

This rearrangement joins TRBV3-1 to TRBJ2-3, with TRBD2 identical over 8 bases. Germline-derived CDR1 and CDR2 are LGHDT and YNNKEL (reference sequence). J gave up 11 bases and V 0 bases, and 13 bases lay outside the gene matches. This CDR3 is built from 16 residues. The CDR3 DNA follows: TGTGCCAGCAGCCAAGATGGAACTAGCGGCCTCGGGGGGCAGTATTTT. As protein: CASSQDGTSGLGGQYF.

The chain is built from TRBV27 and TRBJ2-7; 7 bases agree with TRBD1. The V segment lost 6 bases and the J segment 0 bases; nucleotides outside the gene matches: 8. Germline values: CDR1 MNHEY, CDR2 SMNVEV (reference sequence). This CDR3 has 15 amino acids. CDR3 coding DNA: TGTGCCAGCAGATCACGGACAGGCAGCTCCTACGAGCAGTACGTC. This codes for CASRSRTGSSYEQYV.

The rearrangement uses TRBV5-1 and TRBJ2-7, with no clear D. CDR3 length equals 13 residues. CDR1 is SGHRS and CDR2 is YFSETQ in the germline V gene. V was clipped by 0 bases and J by 3 bases, with 7 bases between them. The CDR3 DNA follows: TGCGCCAGCAGCTTGGGACCCAACTACGAGCAGTACGTC. It codes for CASSLGPNYEQYV.

This chain uses TRBV20-1 with TRBJ2-5; D uncertain. CDR1 and CDR2 (germline): DFQATT, SNEGSKA (reference sequence). The V end lost 2 bases, the J end lost 4 bases, and 17 bases lay between the germline ends. The CDR3 is 15 residues long. The CDR3 region is CSARSPSDPPETQYF. The CDR3, as DNA: TGCAGTGCTAGAAGCCCCAGCGACCCTCCAGAGACCCAGTACTTC.

This clonotype was detected a few times. The V and J genes are TRBV7-3 and TRBJ2-1; tentatively, D is TRBD2 (6 bases). The ends were cut back, 4 bases at V and 4 bases at J, with 17 bases in the middle. Germline CDR1 reads SGHTA; CDR2 reads FQGTGA. The CDR3 contains 16 residues. The CDR3 loop reads CASSSLGEGRYNEQFF. CDR3 nucleotide sequence: TGTGCCAGCAGCTCCCTAGGTGAGGGGAGGTACAATGAGCAGTTCTTC.